This TCR beta chain was documented in a study of OX40 agonist ivuxolimab in advanced cancers. Findings and caveats of the study: There was clonal expansion of CD4+ and CD8+ blood T cells by week 6 at 0.1 to 3.0 mg/kg.

CDR3 size: 13 residues. Trimming left V 4 bases short and J 3 bases short, with 11 bases between. In germline, CDR1 is SGHDT, CDR2 YYEEEE. Concerning this clone: The antigen is unknown.

Measured with immunoSEQ multiplex PCR; TCRdb has only the in-frame clones, and not every one. Of about 69,000 clones listed, 80% to 90% are singletons. Blood got drawn at baseline, again on cycle 4 day 1, and then on cycle 7 day 1. V is TRBV5-6 and J is TRBJ2-7; D not resolved. The origin of this receptor is an adult with an advanced solid tumor such as melanoma, head and neck, liver or kidney cancer. The sample was CD4+ or CD8+ T cells sorted from blood, taken in a trial of the OX40 agonist ivuxolimab. Here the CDR3 DNA reads TGTGCCAGCAGCGCCGAGGATCTCTACGAGCAGTACTTC. Protein sequence: CASSAEDLYEQYF.